This T cell receptor (beta chain) was captured by sequencing in a study of a mutant IDH1 vaccine in newly diagnosed glioma. Overall study context: Former treatment meant radiotherapy, temozolomide, or both; the majority had gotten both.

Worth noting for this clone: Its target is unknown.

Time point described: baseline, week 1 (first vaccination visit). Treatment described: pre-vaccination baseline after standard-of-care therapy. There were new WHO grade 3 or 4 astrocytomas in the donors, and these were IDH1-mutant and ATRX-lost. Study results and caveats: Shifts in the top peripheral T cell clonotypes seemed unrelated to pseudoprogression.

This table comes from immunoSEQ multiplex PCR, and its TCRdb copy is limited to in-frame clones, with some not included. The table includes some 38,000 clones, roughly 92% detected once. From germline, CDR1 is SGHTA and CDR2 FQGNSA. V trimming: 3 bases; J trimming: 3 bases; junction bases outside the gene matches: 4. This CDR3 contains 14 residues. V usage is TRBV7-2 and J usage is TRBJ1-2, with TRBD1 matching over 7 bases. This specimen consisted of PBMCs, obtained from a glioma patient treated with radiotherapy, temozolomide or both. The receptor's source is a man between 18 and 35 years old with glioma. DNA of the CDR3: TGTGCCAGCAGCTTCTTCGGGACAGACTATGGCTACACCTTC. As protein: CASSFFGTDYGYTF.